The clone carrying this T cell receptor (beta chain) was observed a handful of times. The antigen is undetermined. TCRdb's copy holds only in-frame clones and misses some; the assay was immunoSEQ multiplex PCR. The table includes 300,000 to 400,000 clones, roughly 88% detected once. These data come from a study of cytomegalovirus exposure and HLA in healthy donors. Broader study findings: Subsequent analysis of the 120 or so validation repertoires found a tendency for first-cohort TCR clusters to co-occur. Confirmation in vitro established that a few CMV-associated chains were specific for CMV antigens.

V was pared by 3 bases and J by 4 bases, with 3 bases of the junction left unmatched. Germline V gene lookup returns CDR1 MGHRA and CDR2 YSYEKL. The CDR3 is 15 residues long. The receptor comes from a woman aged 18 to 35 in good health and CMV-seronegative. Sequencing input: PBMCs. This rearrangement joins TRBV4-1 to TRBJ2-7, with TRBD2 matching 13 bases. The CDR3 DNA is TGCGCCAGCAGCCACCAACTAGCGGGGGGGTACGAGCAGTACTTC. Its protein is CASSHQLAGGYEQYF.